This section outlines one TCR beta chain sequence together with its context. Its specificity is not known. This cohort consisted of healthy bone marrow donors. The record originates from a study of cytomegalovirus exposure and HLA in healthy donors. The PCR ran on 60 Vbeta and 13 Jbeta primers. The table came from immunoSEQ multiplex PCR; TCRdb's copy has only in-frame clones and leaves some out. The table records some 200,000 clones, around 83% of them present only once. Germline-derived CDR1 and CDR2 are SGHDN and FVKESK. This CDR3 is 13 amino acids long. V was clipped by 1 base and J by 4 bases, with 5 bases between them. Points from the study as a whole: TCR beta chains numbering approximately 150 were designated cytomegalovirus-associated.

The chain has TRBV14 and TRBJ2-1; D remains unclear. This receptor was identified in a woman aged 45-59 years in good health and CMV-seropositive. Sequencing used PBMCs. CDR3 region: CASSQAQYNEQFF. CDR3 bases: TGTGCCAGCAGCCAAGCACAGTACAATGAGCAGTTCTTC.